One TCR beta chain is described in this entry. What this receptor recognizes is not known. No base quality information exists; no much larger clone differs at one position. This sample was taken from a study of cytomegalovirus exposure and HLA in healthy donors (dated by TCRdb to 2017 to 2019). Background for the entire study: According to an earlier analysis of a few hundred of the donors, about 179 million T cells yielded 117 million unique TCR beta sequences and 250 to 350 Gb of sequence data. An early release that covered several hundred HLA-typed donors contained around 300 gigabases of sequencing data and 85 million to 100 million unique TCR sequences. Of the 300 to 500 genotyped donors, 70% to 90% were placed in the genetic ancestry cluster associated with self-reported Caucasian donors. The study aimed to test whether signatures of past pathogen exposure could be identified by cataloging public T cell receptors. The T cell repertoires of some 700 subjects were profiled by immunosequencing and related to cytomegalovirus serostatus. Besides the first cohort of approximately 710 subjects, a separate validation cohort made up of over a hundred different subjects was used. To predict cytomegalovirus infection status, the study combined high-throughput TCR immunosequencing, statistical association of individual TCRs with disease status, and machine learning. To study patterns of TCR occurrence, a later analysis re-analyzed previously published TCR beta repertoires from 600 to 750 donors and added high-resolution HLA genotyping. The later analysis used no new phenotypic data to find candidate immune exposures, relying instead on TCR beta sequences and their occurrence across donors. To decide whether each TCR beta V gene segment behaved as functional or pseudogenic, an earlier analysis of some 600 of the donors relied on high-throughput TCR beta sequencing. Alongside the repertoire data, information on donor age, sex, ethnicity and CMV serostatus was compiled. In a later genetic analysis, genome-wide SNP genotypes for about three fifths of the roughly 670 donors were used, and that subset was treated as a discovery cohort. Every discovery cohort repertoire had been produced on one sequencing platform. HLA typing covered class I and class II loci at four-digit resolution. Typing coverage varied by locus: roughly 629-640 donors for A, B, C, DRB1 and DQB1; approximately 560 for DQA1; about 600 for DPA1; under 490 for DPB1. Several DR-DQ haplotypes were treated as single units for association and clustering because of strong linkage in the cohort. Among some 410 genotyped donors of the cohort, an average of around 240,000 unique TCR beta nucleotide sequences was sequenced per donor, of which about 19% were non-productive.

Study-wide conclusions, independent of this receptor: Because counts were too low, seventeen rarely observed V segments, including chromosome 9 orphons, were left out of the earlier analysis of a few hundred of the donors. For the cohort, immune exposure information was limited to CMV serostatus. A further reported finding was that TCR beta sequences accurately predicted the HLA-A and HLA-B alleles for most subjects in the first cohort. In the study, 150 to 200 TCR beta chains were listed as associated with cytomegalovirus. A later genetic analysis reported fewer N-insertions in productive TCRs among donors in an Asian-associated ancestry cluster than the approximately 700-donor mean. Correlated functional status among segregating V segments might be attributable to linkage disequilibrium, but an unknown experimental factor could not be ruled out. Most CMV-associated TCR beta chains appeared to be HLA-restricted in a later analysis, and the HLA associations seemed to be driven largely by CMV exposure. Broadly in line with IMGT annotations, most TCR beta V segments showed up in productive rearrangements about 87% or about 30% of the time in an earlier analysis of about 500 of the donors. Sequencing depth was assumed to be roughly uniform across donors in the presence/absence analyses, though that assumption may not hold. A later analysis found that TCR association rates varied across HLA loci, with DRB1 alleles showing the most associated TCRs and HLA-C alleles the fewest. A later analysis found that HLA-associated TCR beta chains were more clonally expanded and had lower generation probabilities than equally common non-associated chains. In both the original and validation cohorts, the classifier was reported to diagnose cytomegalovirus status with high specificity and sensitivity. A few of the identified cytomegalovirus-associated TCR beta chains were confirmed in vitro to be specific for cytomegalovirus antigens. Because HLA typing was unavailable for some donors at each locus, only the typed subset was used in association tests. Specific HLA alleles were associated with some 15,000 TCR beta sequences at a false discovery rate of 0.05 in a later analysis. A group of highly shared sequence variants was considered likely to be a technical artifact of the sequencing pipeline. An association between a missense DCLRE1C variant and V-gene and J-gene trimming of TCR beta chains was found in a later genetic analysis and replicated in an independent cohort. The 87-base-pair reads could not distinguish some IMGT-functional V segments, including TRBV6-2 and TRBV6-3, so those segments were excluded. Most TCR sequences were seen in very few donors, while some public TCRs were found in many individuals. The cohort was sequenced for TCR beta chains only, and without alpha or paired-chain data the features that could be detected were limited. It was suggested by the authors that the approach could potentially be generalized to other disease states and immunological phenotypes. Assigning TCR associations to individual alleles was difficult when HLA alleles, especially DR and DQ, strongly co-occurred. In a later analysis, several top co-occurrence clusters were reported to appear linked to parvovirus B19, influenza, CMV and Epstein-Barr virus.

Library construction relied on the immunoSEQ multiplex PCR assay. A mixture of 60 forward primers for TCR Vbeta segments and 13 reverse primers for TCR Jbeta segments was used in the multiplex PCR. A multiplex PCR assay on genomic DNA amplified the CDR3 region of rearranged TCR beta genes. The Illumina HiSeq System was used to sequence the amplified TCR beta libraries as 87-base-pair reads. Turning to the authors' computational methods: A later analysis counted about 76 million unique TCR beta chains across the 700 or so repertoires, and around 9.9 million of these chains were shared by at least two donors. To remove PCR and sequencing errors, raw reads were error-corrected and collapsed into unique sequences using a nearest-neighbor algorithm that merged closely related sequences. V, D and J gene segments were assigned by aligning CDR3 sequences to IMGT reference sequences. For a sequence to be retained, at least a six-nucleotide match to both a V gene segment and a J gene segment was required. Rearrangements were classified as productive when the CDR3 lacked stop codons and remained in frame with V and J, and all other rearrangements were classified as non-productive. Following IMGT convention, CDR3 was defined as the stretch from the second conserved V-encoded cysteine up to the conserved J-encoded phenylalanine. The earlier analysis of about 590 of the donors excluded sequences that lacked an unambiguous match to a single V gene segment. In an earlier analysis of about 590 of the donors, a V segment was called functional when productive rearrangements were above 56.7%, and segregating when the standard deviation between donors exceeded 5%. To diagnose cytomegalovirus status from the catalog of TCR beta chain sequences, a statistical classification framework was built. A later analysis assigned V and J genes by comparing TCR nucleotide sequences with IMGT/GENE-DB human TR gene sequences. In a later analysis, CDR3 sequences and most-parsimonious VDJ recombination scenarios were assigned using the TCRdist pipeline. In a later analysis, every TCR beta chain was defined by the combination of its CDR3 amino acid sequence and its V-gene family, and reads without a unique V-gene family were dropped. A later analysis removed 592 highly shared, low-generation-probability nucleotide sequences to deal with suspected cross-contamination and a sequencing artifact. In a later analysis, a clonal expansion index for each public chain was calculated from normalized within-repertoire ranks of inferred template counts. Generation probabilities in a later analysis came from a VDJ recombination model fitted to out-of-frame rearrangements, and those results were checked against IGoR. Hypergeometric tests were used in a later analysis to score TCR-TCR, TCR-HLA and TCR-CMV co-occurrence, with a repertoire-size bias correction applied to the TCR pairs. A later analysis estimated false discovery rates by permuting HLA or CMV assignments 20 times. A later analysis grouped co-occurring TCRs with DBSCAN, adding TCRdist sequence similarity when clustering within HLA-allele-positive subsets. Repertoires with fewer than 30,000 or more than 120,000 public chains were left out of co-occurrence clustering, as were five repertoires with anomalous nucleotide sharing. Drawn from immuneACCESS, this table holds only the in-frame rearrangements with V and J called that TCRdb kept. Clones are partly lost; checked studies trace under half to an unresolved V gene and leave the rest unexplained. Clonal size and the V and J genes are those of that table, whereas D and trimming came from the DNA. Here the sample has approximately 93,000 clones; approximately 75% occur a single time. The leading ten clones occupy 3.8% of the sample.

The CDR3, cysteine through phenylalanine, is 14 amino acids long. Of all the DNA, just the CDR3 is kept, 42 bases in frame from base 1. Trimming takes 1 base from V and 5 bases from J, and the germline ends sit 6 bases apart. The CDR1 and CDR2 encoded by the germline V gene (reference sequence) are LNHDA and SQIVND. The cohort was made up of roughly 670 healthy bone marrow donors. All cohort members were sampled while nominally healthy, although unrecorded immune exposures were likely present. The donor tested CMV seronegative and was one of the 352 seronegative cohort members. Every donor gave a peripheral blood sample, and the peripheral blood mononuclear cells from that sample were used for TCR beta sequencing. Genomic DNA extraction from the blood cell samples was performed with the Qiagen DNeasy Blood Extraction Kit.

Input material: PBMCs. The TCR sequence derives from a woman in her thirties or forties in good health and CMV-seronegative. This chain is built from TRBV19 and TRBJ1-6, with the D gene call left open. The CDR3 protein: CASSIVGHNSPLHF. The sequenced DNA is TGTGCCAGTAGTATAGTTGGCCATAATTCACCCCTCCACTTT.